Sequencing of this T cell receptor (beta chain) was carried out in a study of T cells in Graves' hyperthyroidism and ophthalmopathy (dated by TCRdb to about 2019). Concerning the study at large: Peripheral blood samples were taken at initial diagnosis, before any treatment was given. The study also compared thyroid tissue and blood T-cell repertoires from about six Graves' hyperthyroidism patients. TCR Vbeta CDR3 sequencing of 135 peripheral blood samples (approximately 44 ophthalmopathy, 70 to 85 hyperthyroidism and around 17 progressor patients) is reported in the paper. Prospective prediction of ophthalmopathy was tested in an independent validation cohort of 18 to 20 hyperthyroidism patients and roughly 16 patients who later progressed to ophthalmopathy. After sampling, hyperthyroidism patients received methimazole starting at 30 mg daily, and ophthalmopathy patients received high-dose intravenous methylprednisolone. To identify distinguishing TCR V-J signatures, a discovery cohort of about 100 patients was used, comprising 43 with Graves' ophthalmopathy and under 60 with stable Graves' hyperthyroidism. For training and testing, the 100 or so patients in the discovery cohort were randomly divided in a 7:3 ratio.

The paper's findings and limits, for the study overall: A 13 V-J signature model separated ophthalmopathy from stable hyperthyroidism, with about 88% sensitivity and about 81% specificity in cross-validation and 80%/75% in testing. Blood samples also contained most of the expanded thyroid clonotypes (frequency above 0.001), which suggests that blood repertoires may reflect thyroid immune responses. No statistical method was used to set the sample size in advance, and investigators knew the group allocation. During validation, the model predicted progression to ophthalmopathy a median of approximately six months ahead of onset, with around 70% sensitivity and around 73% specificity.

The CDR3 measures 12 amino acids from cysteine to phenylalanine. Of the read, only the CDR3 DNA is kept; its 36 bases are in frame from base 1. Via the germline V gene, CDR1 is SQVTM and CDR2 ANQGSEA. Trimming removed 6 bases from V and 2 bases from J; the gene matches leave 4 bases unexplained. TCR beta CDR3 regions were amplified from RNA transcripts. A first-round RT-PCR of the TCR CDR3 used the HTBI primer set with the Qiagen OneStep RT-PCR kit. A second multiplex PCR round built the libraries, followed by size selection and purification. Sequencing of the libraries was done on an Illumina HiSeq2000 using paired-end 100 bp reads. As for how the authors treated the data: SOAPnuke was used to process the raw data, removing reads that contained adapters or uncalled bases, had a mean Phred below 15, or lacked an exact match to the constant primer or identifier. High-quality paired reads were merged with COPE v1.2.5, and unique nucleotide sequences were defined as clonotypes. MiTCR v1.1 was used to align clonotypes to the IMGT TRBV, TRBD and TRBJ reference segments. Only V-J combinations with frequency above 0.0001, covering 99% to 99.2% of repertoires, were analysed. A TCS score was defined as the ratio between F50 (clonal expansion) and ExV (chaos), using BLOSUM62-based TCRdist between CDR3 peptides within each V-J. Welch's t-statistics and random forest reduced fewer than 550 V-J features to 13, which were used in a naive Bayes classifier (R e1071). TCRdb took the public reads, trimmed them with fastp at Q25, ran MiXCR for clone calling and kept in-frame beta chains. Each entry is one CDR3 protein sequence, shown with its most common DNA and genes. TCRdb's processing, not the authors', yielded these V and J calls. The sample data list about 300,000 distinct CDR3 sequences, and approximately 19% of these were observed just once. About 35% of the sample rests with the top ten.

This clonotype was picked up a small number of times. Its antigen has not been determined. Per-base quality was not reported, and no clone a single base away is much larger than it. Ophthalmopathy patients had moderately to severely active disease, with a Clinical Activity Score of 3 or more, a NOSPECS grade of 4 or more, and a disease duration of less than 3 months. Patients with uncontrolled infections, other autoimmune diseases, pregnancy or lactation were excluded. Diagnoses relied on clinical symptoms, serum thyroxine and TRAb, thyroid ultrasound and orbital computed tomography. PBMCs were separated from about 10 ml of fresh peripheral blood using Ficoll-Paque density gradient centrifugation. Total RNA was extracted using Trizol reagent, and RNA quality was assessed on an Agilent 2100 Bioanalyzer.

The V and J genes are TRBV29-1 and TRBJ2-7, with 7 central nucleotides matching TRBD1. This TCR was sampled from a man aged 50-60 years with Graves' ophthalmopathy. Sequencing was carried out using blood. The CDR3: CSVRTGAYEQYF. The bases read TGCAGCGTCCGGACAGGAGCCTACGAGCAGTACTTC.